This record concerns one TCR beta chain sequence. The data originate from a study of T cell responses to AZD1222 COVID-19 vaccine. The table came from immunoSEQ multiplex PCR; TCRdb's copy has only in-frame clones and leaves some out. The data contain 120,000 or so clones, over 85% of them singletons. The sequencing used peripheral blood, collected 28 days after the second AZD1222 dose. This sequence originates from an adult who received the AZD1222 COVID-19 vaccine.

CDR3 bases: TGTGCCAGCAGCCAAGAATCCCCCTATGGCGGGGGCACCACAGATACGCAGTATTTT. This codes for CASSQESPYGGGTTDTQYF. This chain joins TRBV14 and TRBJ2-3; D is perhaps TRBD2 (7 bases). The V gene's germline CDR1 is SGHDN and CDR2 FVKESK. This CDR3 spans 19 amino acids. V was cut by 0 bases and J by 2 bases, with 21 bases left in between. Full variable domain (missing parts from reference TRBV14 and TRBJ2-3): EAGVTQFPSHSVIEKGQTVTLRCDPISGHDNLYWYRRVMGKEIKFLLHFVKESKQDESGMPNNRFLAERTGGTYSTLKVQPAELEDSGVYFCASSQESPYGGGTTDTQYFGPGTRLTVL.